This TCR beta chain appears in the sequencing data of a study of cytomegalovirus exposure and HLA in healthy donors. Trimming took 4 bases from V and 3 from J; bases not matched to a gene: 12. From germline, CDR1 is GTSNPN and CDR2 SVGIG (reference sequence). The CDR3 sequence is 19 residues long. The PCR used 60 Vbeta and 13 Jbeta primers. Produced via immunoSEQ multiplex PCR; TCRdb's table is partial and in-frame only. This table holds 130,000 or so clones, around 77% found once. The sequence derives from a man between 50 and 59 years old in good health and CMV-seronegative. Specimen: PBMCs. This chain joins TRBV30 and TRBJ2-4; TRBD2 agrees at 16 bases. CDR3: CAWNTPGLAGGVGKNIQYF. For the CDR3, the DNA is TGTGCCTGGAACACCCCGGGACTAGCGGGGGGGGTGGGCAAAAACATTCAGTACTTC.